This TCR beta chain was retrieved from a study of T cell repertoires in cytomegalovirus infection (dated by TCRdb to the late 2010s). As for the study more broadly: The HLA type of each donor mattered for the analysis, because public TCR beta signatures pointed to carriage of CMV infection along with the matching HLA type. Beyond this particular receptor, the publication reports: In the ex vivo response, HLA-C-restricted CMV-specific TCR beta clonotypes were dominant, and in two of eight donors the single most frequent clonotype came from this HLA-C-restricted group. Carriers of CMV infection plus the relevant HLA type were discriminated by the cumulative frequency of public TCR beta family members in the study cohort and in an independent roughly 400-donor cohort.

The CDR3 goes from the cysteine to the phenylalanine over 14 residues. The only DNA kept is the CDR3, 42 bases in frame from the first base. The germline V gene (reference sequence) supplies CDR1 SGHAT and CDR2 FQDESV. Deletion took 3 bases off V and 2 bases off J, with a span of 10 bases between the germline ends. Worth noting for this clonotype: This clone's antigen is unknown. No base quality information exists; no much larger clone differs at one position.

Instrument on record: Illumina HiSeq 1500. Starting from the raw public reads, TCRdb applied fastp trimming at Q25, assembled clones with MiXCR and retained in-frame beta chains. CDR3 protein sequences are deduplicated, and each keeps its most common genes and DNA. The sample table records around 120,000 distinct CDR3 sequences; under 30% of these occur just once. Clones ranked in the top ten supply about 37% of the sample. Sequenced input: PBMCs, sequenced either directly or after in vitro stimulation (not recorded which). The chain uses TRBV11-1 and TRBJ1-1; TRBD1 is a weak D gene call, 5 bases matching. This TCR derives from a human donor in good health (CMV status not recorded). Some clones in this sample may be carry-over from other donors' samples. The bases read TGTGCCAGCAGCTTGGACATCTATAACACTGAAGCTTTCTTT. Its protein is CASSLDIYNTEAFF.